This T cell receptor beta chain was observed in a study of graft-versus-host responses after intestinal transplantation. The wider study: Each patient got anti-thymocyte globulin induction, then tacrolimus and steroids for roughly 3 years.

Produced via immunoSEQ multiplex PCR; TCRdb's table is partial and in-frame only. The table lists roughly 4,000 clones, 20% to 25% of them singletons. General study findings and limits: Individuals carrying graft-donor T cell macrochimerism showed high graft-versus-host to host-versus-graft clonal ratios in allografts. The authors found GvH clones in recipient marrow, some appearing first in ileum or blood. Early after transplant, HvG declines were associated with peak levels of circulating GvH clones.

The CDR3 sequence is 15 residues long. Germline CDR1 is SGDLS and CDR2 is YYNGEE. J was trimmed by 4 bases and V by 3 bases; bases with no gene match: 6. This TCR derives from a human patient who was an organ donor for intestinal transplantation. Sequenced material: alloreactive CD4+ T cells from a mixed lymphocyte reaction culture, taken before transplantation. Subset defined: CFSE-low proliferating T cells sorted from roughly 6-day pre-transplant mixed lymphocyte reaction (GvH or HvG direction). J is TRBJ2-1 and V is TRBV9; 8 bases map to TRBD1. CDR3 DNA: TGTGCCAGCAGCGCAGGGGGCAAGGCTTACAATGAGCAGTTCTTC. Translation gives CASSAGGKAYNEQFF.